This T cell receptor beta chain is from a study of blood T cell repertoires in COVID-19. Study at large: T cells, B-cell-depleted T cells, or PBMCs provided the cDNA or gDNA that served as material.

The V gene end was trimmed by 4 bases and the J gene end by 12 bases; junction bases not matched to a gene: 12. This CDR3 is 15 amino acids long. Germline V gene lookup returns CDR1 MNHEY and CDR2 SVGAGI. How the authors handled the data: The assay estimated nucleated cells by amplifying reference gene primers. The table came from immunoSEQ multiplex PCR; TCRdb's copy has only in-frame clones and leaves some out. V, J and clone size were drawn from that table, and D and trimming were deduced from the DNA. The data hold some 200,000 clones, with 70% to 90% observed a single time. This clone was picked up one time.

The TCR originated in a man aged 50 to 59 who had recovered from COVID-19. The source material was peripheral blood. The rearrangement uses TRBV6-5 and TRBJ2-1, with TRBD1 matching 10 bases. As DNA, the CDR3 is TGTGCCAGCAGTTCGCCGGGACAGGGGATCGGGGTGCAGTTCTTC. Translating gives CASSSPGQGIGVQFF.